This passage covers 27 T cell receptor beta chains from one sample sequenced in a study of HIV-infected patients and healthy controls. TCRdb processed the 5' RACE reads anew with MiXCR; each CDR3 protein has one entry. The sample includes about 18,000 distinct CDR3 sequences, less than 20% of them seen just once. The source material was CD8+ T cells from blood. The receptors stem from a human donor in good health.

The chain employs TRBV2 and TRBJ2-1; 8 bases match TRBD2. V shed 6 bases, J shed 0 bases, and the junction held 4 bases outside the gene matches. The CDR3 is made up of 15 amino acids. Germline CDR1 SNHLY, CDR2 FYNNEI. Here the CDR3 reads CASRQTSASYNEQFF. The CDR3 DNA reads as TGTGCCAGCAGACAGACTAGCGCCTCCTACAATGAGCAGTTCTTC.

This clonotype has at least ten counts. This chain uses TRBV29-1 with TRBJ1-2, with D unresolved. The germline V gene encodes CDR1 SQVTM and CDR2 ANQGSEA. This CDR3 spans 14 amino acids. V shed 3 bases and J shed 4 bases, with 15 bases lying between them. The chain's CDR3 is CSVDPTDPFYGYTF. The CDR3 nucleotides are TGCAGCGTTGACCCCACAGATCCGTTCTATGGCTACACCTTC.

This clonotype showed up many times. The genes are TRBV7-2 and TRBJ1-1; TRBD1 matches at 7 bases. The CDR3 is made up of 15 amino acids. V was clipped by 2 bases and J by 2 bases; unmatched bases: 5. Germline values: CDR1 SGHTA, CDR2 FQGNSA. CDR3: CASSLYPGGNTEAFF. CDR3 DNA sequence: TGTGCCAGCAGCTTATATCCAGGGGGTAACACTGAAGCTTTCTTT. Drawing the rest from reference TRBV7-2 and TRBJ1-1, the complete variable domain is GAGVSQSPSNKVTEKGKDVELRCDPISGHTALYWYRQSLGQGLEFLIYFQGNSAPDKSGLPSDRFSAERTGGSVSTLTIQRTQQEDSAVYLCASSLYPGGNTEAFFGQGTRLTVV.

CDR3 in DNA: TGCGCCAGCAGCGTAAACAGGGGGCAGAACACTGAAGCTTTCTTT. Protein: CASSVNRGQNTEAFF. The gene calls are TRBV4-3 and TRBJ1-1, with TRBD1 identical over 9 bases. CDR1 is LGHNA and CDR2 is YSLEER in the germline V gene. This CDR3 has 15 amino acids. V was clipped by 5 bases and J by 1 base; unmatched bases: 5.

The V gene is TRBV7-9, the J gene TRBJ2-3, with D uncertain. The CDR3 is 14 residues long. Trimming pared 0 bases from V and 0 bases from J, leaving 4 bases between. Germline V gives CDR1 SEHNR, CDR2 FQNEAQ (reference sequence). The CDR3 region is CASSLAISTDTQYF. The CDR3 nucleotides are TGTGCCAGCAGCTTAGCTATTAGCACAGATACGCAGTATTTT.

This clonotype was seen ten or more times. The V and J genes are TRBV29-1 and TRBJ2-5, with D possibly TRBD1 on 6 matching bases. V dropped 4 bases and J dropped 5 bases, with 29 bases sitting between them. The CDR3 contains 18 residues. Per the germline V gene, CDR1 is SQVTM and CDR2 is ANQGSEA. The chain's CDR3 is CSVAVDARVTGPRETQYF. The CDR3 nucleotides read TGCAGCGTTGCAGTTGACGCCCGGGTGACAGGCCCCCGGGAGACCCAGTACTTC.

The CDR3 loop is CASSDPGLASEQYF. Here the CDR3 DNA reads TGTGCCAGCAGTGACCCGGGACTAGCCTCCGAGCAGTACTTC. The rearrangement links TRBV2 to TRBJ2-7; 9 nucleotides line up with TRBD2. The length of the CDR3 is 14 residues. Germline V CDR1 and CDR2: SNHLY, FYNNEI. Trimming cost V 3 bases and J 6 bases; bases outside gene matches: 6.

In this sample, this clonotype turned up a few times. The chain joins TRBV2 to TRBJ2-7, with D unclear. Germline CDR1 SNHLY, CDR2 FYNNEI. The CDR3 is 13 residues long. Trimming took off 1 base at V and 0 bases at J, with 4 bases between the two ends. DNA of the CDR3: TGTGCCAGCAGTGAAGATTACTCCTACGAGCAGTACTTC. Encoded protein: CASSEDYSYEQYF.

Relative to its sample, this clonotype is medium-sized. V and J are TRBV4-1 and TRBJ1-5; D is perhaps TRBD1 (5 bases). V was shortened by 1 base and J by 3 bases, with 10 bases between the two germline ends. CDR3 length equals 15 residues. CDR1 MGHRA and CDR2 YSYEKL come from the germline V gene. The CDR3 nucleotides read TGCGCCAGCAGCCAAGTGCTGGGACCCAATCAGCCCCAGCATTTT. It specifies CASSQVLGPNQPQHF.

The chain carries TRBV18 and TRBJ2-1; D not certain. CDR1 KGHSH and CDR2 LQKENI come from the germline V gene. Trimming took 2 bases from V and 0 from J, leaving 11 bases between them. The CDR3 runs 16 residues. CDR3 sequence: CASSPGQDPSYNEQFF. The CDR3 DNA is TGTGCCAGCTCACCAGGGCAGGACCCCTCCTACAATGAGCAGTTCTTC.

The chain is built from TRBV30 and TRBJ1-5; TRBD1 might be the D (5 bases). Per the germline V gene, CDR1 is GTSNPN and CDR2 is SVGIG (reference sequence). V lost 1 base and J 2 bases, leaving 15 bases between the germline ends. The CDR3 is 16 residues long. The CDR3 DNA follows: TGTGCCTGGAGTGAGGGGTGGACGGGGGGCAATCAGCCCCAGCATTTT. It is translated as CAWSEGWTGGNQPQHF.

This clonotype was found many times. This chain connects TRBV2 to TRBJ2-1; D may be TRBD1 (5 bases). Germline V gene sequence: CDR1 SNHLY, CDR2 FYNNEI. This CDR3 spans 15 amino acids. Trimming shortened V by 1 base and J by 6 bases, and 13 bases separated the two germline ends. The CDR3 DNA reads TGTGCCAGCAGTGAAGAGGGGTCAAAGTCCAATGAGCAGTTCTTC. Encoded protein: CASSEEGSKSNEQFF.

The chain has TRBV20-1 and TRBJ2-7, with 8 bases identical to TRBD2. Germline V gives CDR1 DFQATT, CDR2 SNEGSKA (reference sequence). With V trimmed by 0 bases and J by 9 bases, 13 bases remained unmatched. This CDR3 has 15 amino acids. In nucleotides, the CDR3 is TGCAGTGCTAGAGATCAGATTAGCGGGACGTTCGGGCAGTACTTC. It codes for CSARDQISGTFGQYF.

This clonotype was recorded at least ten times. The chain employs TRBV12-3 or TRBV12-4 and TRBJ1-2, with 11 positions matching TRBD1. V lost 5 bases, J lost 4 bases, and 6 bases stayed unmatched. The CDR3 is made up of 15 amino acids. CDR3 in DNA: TGTGCCAGCAGTGATGAGGGACAGGGGGTCTATGGCTACACCTTC. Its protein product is CASSDEGQGVYGYTF.

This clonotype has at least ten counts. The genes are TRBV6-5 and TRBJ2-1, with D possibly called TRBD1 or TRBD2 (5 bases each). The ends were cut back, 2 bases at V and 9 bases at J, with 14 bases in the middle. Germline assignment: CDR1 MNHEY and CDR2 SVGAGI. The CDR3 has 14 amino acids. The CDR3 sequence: CASSYGTSGREQFF. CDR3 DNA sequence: TGTGCCAGCAGTTACGGGACGAGCGGTCGTGAGCAGTTCTTC.

The CDR3 protein is CASSPTPGQSYEQYF. The CDR3 coding sequence is TGCGCCAGCAGCCCAACACCGGGACAGTCCTACGAGCAGTACTTC. This chain uses TRBV4-1 with TRBJ2-7; 7 bases line up with TRBD1. The CDR3 runs 15 residues. V dropped 4 bases and J dropped 1; count of bases not matched to a gene: 7. Germline CDR1 MGHRA, CDR2 YSYEKL.

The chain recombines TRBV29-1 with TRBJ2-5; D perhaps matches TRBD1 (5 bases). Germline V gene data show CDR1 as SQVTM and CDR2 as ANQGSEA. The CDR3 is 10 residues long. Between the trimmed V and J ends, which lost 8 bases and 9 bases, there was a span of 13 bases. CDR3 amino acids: CSIWIGAQYF. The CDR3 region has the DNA TGCAGCATTTGGATAGGGGCCCAGTACTTC. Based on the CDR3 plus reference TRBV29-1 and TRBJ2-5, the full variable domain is SAVISQKPSRDICQRGTSLTIQCQVDSQVTMMFWYRQQPGQSLTLIATANQGSEATYESGFVIDKFPISRPNLTFSTLTVSNMSPEDSSIYLCSIWIGAQYFGPGTRLLVL.

The chain's CDR3 is CATSDSSSLPYEQYF. CDR3 nucleotide sequence: TGTGCCACCAGTGATTCAAGTTCTCTTCCCTACGAGCAGTACTTC. V gene TRBV24-1 combines with J gene TRBJ2-7, with D unclear. The germline V and J ends were trimmed by 2 bases and 2 bases, with 12 bases remaining between them. The CDR3 consists of 15 residues. Germline values: CDR1 KGHDR, CDR2 SFDVKD.

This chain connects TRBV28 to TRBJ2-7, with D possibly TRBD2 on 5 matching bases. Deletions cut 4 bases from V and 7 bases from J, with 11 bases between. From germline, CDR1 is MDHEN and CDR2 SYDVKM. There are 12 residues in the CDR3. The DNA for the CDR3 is TGTGCCAGCAGTTCTGGACTTTTTGAGCAGTACTTC. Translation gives CASSSGLFEQYF.

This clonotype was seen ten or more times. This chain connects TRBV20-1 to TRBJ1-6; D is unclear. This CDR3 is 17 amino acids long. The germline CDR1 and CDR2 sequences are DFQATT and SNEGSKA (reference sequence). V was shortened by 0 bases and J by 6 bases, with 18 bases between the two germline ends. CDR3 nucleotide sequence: TGCAGTGCTAGAGATCAGAATTTGGGCAGTAGTAATTCACCCCTCCACTTT. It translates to CSARDQNLGSSNSPLHF.

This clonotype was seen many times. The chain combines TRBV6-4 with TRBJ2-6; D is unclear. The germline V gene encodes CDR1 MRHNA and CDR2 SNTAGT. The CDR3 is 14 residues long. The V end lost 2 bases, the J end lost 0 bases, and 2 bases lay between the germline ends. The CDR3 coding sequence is TGTGCCAGCAGTGACAACTCTGGGGCCAACGTCCTGACTTTC. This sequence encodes CASSDNSGANVLTF.

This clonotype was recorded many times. CDR3 in amino acids: CASSPPGQDPYEKLFF. CDR3 bases: TGTGCCAGCAGCCCGCCGGGACAGGACCCATATGAAAAACTGTTTTTT. The chain employs TRBV7-9 and TRBJ1-4, with 8 bases that match TRBD1. Germline CDR1 is SEHNR and CDR2 is FQNEAQ (reference sequence). The CDR3 is made up of 16 amino acids. The V gene end was trimmed by 5 bases and the J gene end by 6 bases; junction bases not matched to a gene: 11.

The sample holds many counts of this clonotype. The CDR3 DNA reads TGTGCCAGCAGTTGGGACAGTTACACCGGGGAGCTGTTTTTT. It specifies CASSWDSYTGELFF. The rearrangement uses TRBV12-3 or TRBV12-4 and TRBJ2-2; 7 nucleotides match TRBD1. V was clipped by 4 bases and J by 3 bases; unmatched bases: 2. CDR3 length equals 14 residues.

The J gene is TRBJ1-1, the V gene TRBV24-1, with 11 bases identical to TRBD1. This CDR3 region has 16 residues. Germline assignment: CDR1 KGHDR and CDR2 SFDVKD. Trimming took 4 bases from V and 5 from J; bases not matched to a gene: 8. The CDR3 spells CATSERGQGARTEAFF. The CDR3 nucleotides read TGTGCCACCAGTGAGAGAGGACAGGGGGCGAGAACTGAAGCTTTCTTT.

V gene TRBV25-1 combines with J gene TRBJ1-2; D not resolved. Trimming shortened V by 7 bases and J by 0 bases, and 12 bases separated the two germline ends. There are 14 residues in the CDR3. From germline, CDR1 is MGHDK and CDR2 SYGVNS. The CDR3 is CASKSSGSNYGYTF. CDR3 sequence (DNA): TGTGCCAGCAAGAGCTCGGGATCTAACTATGGCTACACCTTC.

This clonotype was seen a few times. The CDR3 DNA reads as TGTGCCAGCAGTCCGGGACGGCTTTACGAGCAGTACTTC. It yields the protein CASSPGRLYEQYF. This chain uses TRBV27 with TRBJ2-7; D is perhaps TRBD1 or TRBD2 (5 bases each). The V end was cut by 5 bases, the J end by 4 bases, with 12 bases between. From germline, CDR1 is MNHEY and CDR2 SMNVEV (reference sequence). This CDR3 has 13 residues.

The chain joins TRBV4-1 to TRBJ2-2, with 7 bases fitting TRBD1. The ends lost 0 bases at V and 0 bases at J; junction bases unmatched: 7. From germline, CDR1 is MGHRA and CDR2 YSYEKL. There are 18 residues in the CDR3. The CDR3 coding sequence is TGCGCCAGCAGCCAAGAGCCCACCGGGACAGCGAACACCGGGGAGCTGTTTTTT. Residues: CASSQEPTGTANTGELFF.